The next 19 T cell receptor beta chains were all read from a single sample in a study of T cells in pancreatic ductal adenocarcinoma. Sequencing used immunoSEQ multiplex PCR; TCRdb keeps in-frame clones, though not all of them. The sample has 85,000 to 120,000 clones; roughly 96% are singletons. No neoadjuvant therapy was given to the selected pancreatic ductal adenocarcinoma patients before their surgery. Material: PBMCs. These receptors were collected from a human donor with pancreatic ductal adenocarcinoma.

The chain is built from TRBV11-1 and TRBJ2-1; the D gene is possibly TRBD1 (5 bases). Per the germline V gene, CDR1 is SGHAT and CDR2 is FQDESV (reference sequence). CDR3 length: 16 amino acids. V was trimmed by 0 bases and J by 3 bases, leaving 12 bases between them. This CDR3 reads CASSLARQGFYNEQFF. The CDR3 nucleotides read TGTGCCAGCAGCTTAGCGCGGCAGGGCTTCTACAATGAGCAGTTCTTC.

CDR3 protein: CASSLLPGQGNEKLFF. The CDR3, as DNA: TGTGCCAGCAGTTTATTACCGGGACAGGGGAATGAAAAACTGTTTTTT. V usage is TRBV28 and J usage is TRBJ1-4, with TRBD1 matching over 10 bases. CDR1 is MDHEN, CDR2 SYDVKM, per germline. The CDR3 covers 16 residues. V lost 1 base, J lost 5 bases, and 4 bases stayed unmatched.

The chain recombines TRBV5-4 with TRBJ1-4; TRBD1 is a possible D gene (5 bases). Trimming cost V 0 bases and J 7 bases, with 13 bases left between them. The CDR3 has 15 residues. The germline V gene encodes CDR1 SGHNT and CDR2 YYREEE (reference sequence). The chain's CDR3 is CASSLGGGKSEKLFF. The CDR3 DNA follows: TGTGCCAGCAGCTTGGGGGGCGGGAAAAGTGAAAAACTGTTTTTT.

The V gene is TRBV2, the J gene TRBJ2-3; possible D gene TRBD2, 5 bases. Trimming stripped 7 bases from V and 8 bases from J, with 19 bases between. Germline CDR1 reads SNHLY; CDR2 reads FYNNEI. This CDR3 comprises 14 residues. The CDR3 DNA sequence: TGTGCCAGCAATGTAGGTGGGAGAATCGGTACGCAGTATTTT. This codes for CASNVGGRIGTQYF.

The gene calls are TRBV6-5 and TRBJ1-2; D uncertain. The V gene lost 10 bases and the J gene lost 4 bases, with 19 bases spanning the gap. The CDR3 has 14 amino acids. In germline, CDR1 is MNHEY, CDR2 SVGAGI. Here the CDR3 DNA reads TGTGCCACCTCGAGGAACTATCAGAGCTATGGCTACACCTTC. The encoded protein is CATSRNYQSYGYTF.

CDR3: CASSLGQNPTNEKLFF. The CDR3 DNA reads as TGTGCCAGCAGCTTGGGGCAGAATCCAACTAATGAAAAACTGTTTTTT. This chain uses TRBV7-9 with TRBJ1-4, with TRBD1 as a possible D gene (5 bases). The germline V gene encodes CDR1 SEHNR and CDR2 FQNEAQ (reference sequence). The CDR3 sequence is 16 residues long. The ends were cut back, 3 bases at V and 0 bases at J, with 11 bases in the middle.

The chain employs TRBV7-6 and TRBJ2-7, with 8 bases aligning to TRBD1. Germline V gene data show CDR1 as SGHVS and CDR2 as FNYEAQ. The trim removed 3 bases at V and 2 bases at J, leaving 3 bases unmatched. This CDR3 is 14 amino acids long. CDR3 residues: CASSLTGATYEQYF. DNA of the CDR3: TGTGCCAGCAGCTTGACAGGGGCGACCTACGAGCAGTACTTC.

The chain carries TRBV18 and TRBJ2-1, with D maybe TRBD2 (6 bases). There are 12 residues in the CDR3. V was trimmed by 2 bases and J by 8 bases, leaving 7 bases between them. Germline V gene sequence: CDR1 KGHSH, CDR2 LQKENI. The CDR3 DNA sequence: TGTGCCAGCTCACCAAGGAGGGATGAGCAGTTCTTC. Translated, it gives CASSPRRDEQFF.

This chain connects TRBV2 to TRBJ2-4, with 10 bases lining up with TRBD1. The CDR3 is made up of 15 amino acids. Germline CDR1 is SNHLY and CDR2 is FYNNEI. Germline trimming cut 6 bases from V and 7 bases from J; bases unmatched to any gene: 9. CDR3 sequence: CASSVPRTGGNIQYF. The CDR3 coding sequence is TGTGCCAGCAGCGTGCCCCGGACAGGGGGGAACATTCAGTACTTC. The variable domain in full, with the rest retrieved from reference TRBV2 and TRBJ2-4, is EPEVTQTPSHQVTQMGQEVILRCVPISNHLYFYWYRQILGQKVEFLVSFYNNEISEKSEIFDDQFSVERPDGSNFTLKIRSTKLEDSAMYFCASSVPRTGGNIQYFGAGTRLSVL.

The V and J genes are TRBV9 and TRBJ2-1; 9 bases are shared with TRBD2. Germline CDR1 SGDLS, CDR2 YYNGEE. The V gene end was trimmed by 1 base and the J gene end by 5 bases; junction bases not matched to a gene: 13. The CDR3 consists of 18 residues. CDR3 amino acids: CASSVYSGGSSGNNEQFF. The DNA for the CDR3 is TGTGCCAGCAGCGTATACTCCGGTGGGTCTAGCGGGAACAATGAGCAGTTCTTC.

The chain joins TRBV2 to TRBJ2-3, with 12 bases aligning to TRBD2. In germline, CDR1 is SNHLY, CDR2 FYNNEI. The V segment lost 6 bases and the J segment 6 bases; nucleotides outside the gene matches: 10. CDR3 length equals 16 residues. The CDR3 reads CASSGLTSGGDDTQYF. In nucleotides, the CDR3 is TGTGCCAGCAGCGGTTTGACTAGCGGGGGCGATGATACGCAGTATTTT.

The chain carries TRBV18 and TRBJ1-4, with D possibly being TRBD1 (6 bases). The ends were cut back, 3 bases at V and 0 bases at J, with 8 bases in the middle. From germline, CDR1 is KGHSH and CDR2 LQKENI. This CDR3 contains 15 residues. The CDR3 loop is CASSPGHATNEKLFF. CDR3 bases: TGTGCCAGCTCACCGGGACACGCAACTAATGAAAAACTGTTTTTT.

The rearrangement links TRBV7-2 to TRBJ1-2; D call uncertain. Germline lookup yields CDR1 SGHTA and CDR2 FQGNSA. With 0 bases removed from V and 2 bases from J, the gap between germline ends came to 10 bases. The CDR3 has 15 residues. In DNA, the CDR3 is TGTGCCAGCAGCTTAGCTTACATAACCAACTATGGCTACACCTTC. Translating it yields CASSLAYITNYGYTF.

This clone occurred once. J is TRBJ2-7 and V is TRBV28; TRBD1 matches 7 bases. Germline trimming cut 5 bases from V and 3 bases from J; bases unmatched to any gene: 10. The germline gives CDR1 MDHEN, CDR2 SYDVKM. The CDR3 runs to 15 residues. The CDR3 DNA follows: TGTGCCAGCAGTGTCGGGTCGCAGGGGGACTACGAGCAGTACTTC. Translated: CASSVGSQGDYEQYF.

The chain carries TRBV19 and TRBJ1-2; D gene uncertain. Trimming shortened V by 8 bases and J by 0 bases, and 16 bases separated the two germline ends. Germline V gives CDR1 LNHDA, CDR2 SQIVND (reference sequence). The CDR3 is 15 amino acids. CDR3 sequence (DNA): TGTGCCAGTGCCCCGGGTCGCAATCCTAACTATGGCTACACCTTC. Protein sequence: CASAPGRNPNYGYTF. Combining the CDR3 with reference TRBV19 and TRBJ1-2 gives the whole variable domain DGGITQSPKYLFRKEGQNVTLSCEQNLNHDAMYWYRQDPGQGLRLIYYSQIVNDFQKGDIAEGYSVSREKKESFPLTVTSAQKNPTAFYLCASAPGRNPNYGYTFGSGTRLTVV.

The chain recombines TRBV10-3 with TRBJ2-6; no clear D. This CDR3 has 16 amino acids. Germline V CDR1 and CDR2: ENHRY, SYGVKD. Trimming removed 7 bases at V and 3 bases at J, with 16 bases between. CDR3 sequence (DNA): TGTGCCATCATCGGGTCCGATGTAGGTGGGGCCAACGTCCTGACTTTC. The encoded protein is CAIIGSDVGGANVLTF.

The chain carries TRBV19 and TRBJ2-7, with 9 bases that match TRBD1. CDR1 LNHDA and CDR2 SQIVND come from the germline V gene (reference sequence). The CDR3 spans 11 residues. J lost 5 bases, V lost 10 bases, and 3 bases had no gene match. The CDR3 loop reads CATRTGDEQYF. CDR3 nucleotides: TGTGCCACCAGGACAGGGGACGAGCAGTACTTC.

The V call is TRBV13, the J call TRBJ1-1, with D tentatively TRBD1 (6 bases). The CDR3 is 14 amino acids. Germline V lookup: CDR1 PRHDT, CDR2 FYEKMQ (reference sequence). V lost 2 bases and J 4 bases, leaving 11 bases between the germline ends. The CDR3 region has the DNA TGTGCCAGCAGCTTATATGGGGGCTTCACTGAAGCTTTCTTT. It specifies CASSLYGGFTEAFF. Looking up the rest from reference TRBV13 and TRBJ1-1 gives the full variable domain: AAGVIQSPRHLIKEKRETATLKCYPIPRHDTVYWYQQGPGQDPQFLISFYEKMQSDKGSIPDRFSAQQFSDYHSELNMSSLELGDSALYFCASSLYGGFTEAFFGQGTRLTVV.

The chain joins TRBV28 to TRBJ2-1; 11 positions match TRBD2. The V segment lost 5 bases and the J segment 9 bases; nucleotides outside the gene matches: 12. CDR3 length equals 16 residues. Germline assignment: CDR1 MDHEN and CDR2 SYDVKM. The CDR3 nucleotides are TGTGCCAGCAGTCCCACGACTAGCGGGATAGGCAGTGAGCAGTTCTTC. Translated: CASSPTTSGIGSEQFF.